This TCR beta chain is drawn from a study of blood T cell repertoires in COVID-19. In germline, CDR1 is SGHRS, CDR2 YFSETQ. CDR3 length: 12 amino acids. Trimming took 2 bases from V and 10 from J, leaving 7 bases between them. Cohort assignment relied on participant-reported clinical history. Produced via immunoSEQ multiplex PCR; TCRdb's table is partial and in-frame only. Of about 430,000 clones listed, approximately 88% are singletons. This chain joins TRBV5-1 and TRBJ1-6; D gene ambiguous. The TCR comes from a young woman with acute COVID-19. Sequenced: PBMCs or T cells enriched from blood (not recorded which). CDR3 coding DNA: TGCGCCAGCAGCTTAGAGGGCTCACCCCTCCACTTT. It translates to CASSLEGSPLHF.